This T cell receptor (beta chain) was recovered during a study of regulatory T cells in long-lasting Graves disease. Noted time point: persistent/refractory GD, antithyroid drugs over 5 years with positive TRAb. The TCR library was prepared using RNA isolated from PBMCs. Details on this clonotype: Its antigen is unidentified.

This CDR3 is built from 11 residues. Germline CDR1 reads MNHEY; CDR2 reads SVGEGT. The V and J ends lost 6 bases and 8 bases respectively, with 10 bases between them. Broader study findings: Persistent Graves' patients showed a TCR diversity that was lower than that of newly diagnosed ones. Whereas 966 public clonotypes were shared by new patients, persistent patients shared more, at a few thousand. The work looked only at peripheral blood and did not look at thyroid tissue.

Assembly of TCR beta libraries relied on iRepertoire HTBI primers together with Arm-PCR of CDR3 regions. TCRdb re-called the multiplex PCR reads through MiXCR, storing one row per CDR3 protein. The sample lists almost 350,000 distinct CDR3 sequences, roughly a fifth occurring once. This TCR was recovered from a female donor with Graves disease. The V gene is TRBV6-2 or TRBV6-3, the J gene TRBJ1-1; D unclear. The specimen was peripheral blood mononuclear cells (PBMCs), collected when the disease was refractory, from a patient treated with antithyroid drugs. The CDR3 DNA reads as TGTGCCAGCAGCCGCGACGGGGAAGCTTTCTTT. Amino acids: CASSRDGEAFF.